A single sample gave rise to the 28 T cell receptor beta chains below, sequenced in a study of vaccination and CD4 T cells after COVID-19. Sequencing of the DNA from cultured CD4+ T cells was carried out with the Oncomine TCR Beta short-read assay. TCRdb reanalysed the PCR reads using MiXCR and keeps one entry per CDR3 protein. The data hold 10,000 to 15,000 distinct CDR3 sequences, with roughly two thirds observed a single time. Their recognized antigens are unknown. Treatment: approximately 9-day PBMC culture with coronavirus spike peptide pools or control peptides (ViraFEST assay). The sequenced material came from CD4+ T cells from blood, cultured in vitro. These receptors all come from a human donor who had recovered from COVID-19.

The chain carries TRBV7-9 and TRBJ1-2, with D tentatively TRBD1 (6 bases). Germline V lookup: CDR1 SEHNR, CDR2 FQNEAQ (reference sequence). The CDR3 length is 16 residues. V was pared by 1 base and J by 4 bases, with 16 bases between. The CDR3 loop reads CASSLVEGGGRYGYTF. The DNA of the CDR3 is TGTGCCAGCAGCTTAGTTGAGGGGGGCGGACGCTATGGCTACACCTTC. The entire variable domain, with the rest obtained from reference TRBV7-9 and TRBJ1-2, is as follows: DTGVSQNPRHKITKRGQNVTFRCDPISEHNRLYWYRQTLGQGPEFLTYFQNEAQLEKSRLLSDRFSAERPKGSFSTLEIQRTEQGDSAMYLCASSLVEGGGRYGYTFGSGTRLTVV.

The J gene is TRBJ2-7, the V gene TRBV15; 13 bases map to TRBD2. Germline CDR1 LNHNV, CDR2 YYDKDF (reference sequence). J was trimmed by 0 bases and V by 5 bases; bases with no gene match: 7. This CDR3 has 17 residues. In DNA, the CDR3 is TGTGCCACCAGCCGGGGACTAGCGGGGAGAAGCTCCTACGAGCAGTACTTC. This codes for CATSRGLAGRSSYEQYF.

The chain is built from TRBV2 and TRBJ1-1; TRBD1 is a possible D gene (5 bases). Germline V gives CDR1 SNHLY, CDR2 FYNNEI. There are 14 residues in the CDR3. Between the trimmed V and J ends, which lost 6 bases and 4 bases, there was a span of 15 bases. The CDR3 protein is CASRQTRVTTEAFF. The CDR3 DNA reads TGTGCCAGCAGGCAGACCAGGGTGACCACTGAAGCTTTCTTT. Full variable domain (rest looked up from reference TRBV2 and TRBJ1-1): EPEVTQTPSHQVTQMGQEVILRCVPISNHLYFYWYRQILGQKVEFLVSFYNNEISEKSEIFDDQFSVERPDGSNFTLKIRSTKLEDSAMYFCASRQTRVTTEAFFGQGTRLTVV.

The rearrangement uses TRBV7-2 and TRBJ2-1, with D unresolved. The V gene's germline CDR1 is SGHTA and CDR2 FQGNSA. Deletions cut 0 bases from V and 1 base from J, with 16 bases between. The CDR3 spans 18 residues. CDR3 sequence (DNA): TGTGCCAGCAGCTTAGCGCTGGGTGGGATAAGGTCCTACAATGAGCAGTTCTTC. This sequence encodes CASSLALGGIRSYNEQFF.

The rearrangement links TRBV11-2 to TRBJ2-5; TRBD1 agrees at 7 bases. The CDR3 is 17 amino acids. With V trimmed by 5 bases and J by 0 bases, 12 bases remained unmatched. Per germline, CDR1 SGHAT and CDR2 FQNNGV. CDR3 in DNA: TGTGCCAGCAGCCAACTCGGACAGGTGGCCTACCAAGAGACCCAGTACTTC. It yields the protein CASSQLGQVAYQETQYF.

This sequence joins TRBV5-6 and TRBJ1-2; D ambiguous. With 1 base removed from V and 2 bases from J, the gap between germline ends came to 3 bases. The CDR3 runs 12 residues. Per the germline V gene, CDR1 is SGHDT and CDR2 is YYEEEE. CDR3 coding DNA: TGTGCCAGCAGCTTGTCCAACTATGGCTACACCTTC. It encodes CASSLSNYGYTF.

The chain recombines TRBV25-1 with TRBJ1-2, with D unresolved. Trimming took 0 bases from V and 1 from J, leaving 9 bases between them. Germline-derived CDR1 and CDR2 are MGHDK and SYGVNS. CDR3 length equals 15 residues. The CDR3 region has the DNA TGTGCCAGCAGTGAATATGGAACCCTTAACTATGGCTACACCTTC. Translation gives CASSEYGTLNYGYTF.

The V call is TRBV6-1, the J call TRBJ2-7, with D tentatively TRBD1 (5 bases). The germline V gene encodes CDR1 MNHNS and CDR2 SASEGT. V shed 2 bases and J shed 4 bases, with 15 bases lying between them. This CDR3 has 15 amino acids. The CDR3 DNA follows: TGTGCCAGCAGTGAAAGATGGGGCTGGGTTTACGAGCAGTACTTC. It encodes CASSERWGWVYEQYF.

The genes are TRBV7-2 and TRBJ2-5; D is unresolved. The germline CDR1 and CDR2 sequences are SGHTA and FQGNSA. The V end lost 4 bases, the J end lost 5 bases, and 8 bases lay between the germline ends. This CDR3 is 12 amino acids long. CDR3 loop: CASSYRAETQYF. The CDR3 DNA sequence: TGTGCCAGCAGCTACCGGGCGGAGACCCAGTACTTC.

The chain employs TRBV20-1 and TRBJ2-5; D is possibly TRBD2 (5 bases). The CDR3 covers 13 residues. V lost 1 base, J lost 7 bases, and 13 bases lay in between. Germline CDR1 is DFQATT and CDR2 is SNEGSKA (reference sequence). Here the CDR3 reads CSARVKNAGTQYF. CDR3 DNA: TGCAGTGCTAGAGTGAAGAACGCGGGGACCCAGTACTTC.

V gene TRBV7-9 combines with J gene TRBJ1-2; D not resolved. Trimming removed 2 bases from V and 8 bases from J, with 12 bases in between. CDR1 is SEHNR, CDR2 FQNEAQ, per germline (reference sequence). The length of the CDR3 is 13 residues. The CDR3 here is CASSLLPTYGYTF. In nucleotides, the CDR3 is TGTGCCAGCAGCTTACTTCCGACGTACGGCTACACCTTC.

The CDR3 DNA follows: TGCAGTGCTTCCCGACAGGGGAGTGGCTACACCTTC. Residues: CSASRQGSGYTF. The chain couples TRBV20-1 to TRBJ1-2, with 8 bases identical to TRBD1. This CDR3 comprises 12 residues. With 5 bases clipped from V and 7 bases from J, the junction kept 6 bases outside the gene matches. The V gene's germline CDR1 is DFQATT and CDR2 SNEGSKA (reference sequence).

This clonotype has more than one count but fewer than ten. J is TRBJ2-3 and V is TRBV27, with a weak D call TRBD2 (6 bases). With 10 bases removed from V and 1 base from J, the gap between germline ends came to 18 bases. Germline CDR1 and CDR2: MNHEY and SMNVEV (reference sequence). This CDR3 comprises 15 residues. The CDR3 region is CATQTWGGGTDTQYF. The CDR3 DNA follows: TGTGCCACCCAGACGTGGGGCGGGGGCACAGATACGCAGTATTTT.

V usage is TRBV5-1 and J usage is TRBJ1-2; D is perhaps TRBD1 (5 bases). CDR1 is SGHRS and CDR2 is YFSETQ in the germline V gene. With 4 bases removed from V and 2 bases from J, the gap between germline ends came to 9 bases. There are 13 residues in the CDR3. The CDR3 DNA is TGCGCCAGCAGCAACGGGGGAAACTATGGCTACACCTTC. This sequence encodes CASSNGGNYGYTF.

The chain couples TRBV19 to TRBJ1-2; D is undetermined. Germline lookup yields CDR1 LNHDA and CDR2 SQIVND (reference sequence). This CDR3 is 15 amino acids long. V was pared by 6 bases and J by 2 bases, with 16 bases between. This chain's CDR3 is CASSQEGLRNYGYTF. CDR3 in DNA: TGTGCCAGTAGCCAAGAAGGACTGAGAAACTATGGCTACACCTTC.

V gene TRBV19 combines with J gene TRBJ2-4; 8 nucleotides match TRBD1. This CDR3 is 14 amino acids long. Per germline, CDR1 LNHDA and CDR2 SQIVND (reference sequence). The V and J ends lost 9 bases and 2 bases, in that order; junction bases with no gene match: 6. DNA for the CDR3: TGTGCCAGCTGGGACAGGCGATCCAAAAACATTCAGTACTTC. It encodes CASWDRRSKNIQYF.

The chain carries TRBV11-3 and TRBJ2-7, with D possibly matching TRBD2 (6 bases). Per the germline V gene, CDR1 is SGHNT and CDR2 is YENEEA. There are 17 residues in the CDR3. The ends were cut back, 3 bases at V and 1 base at J, with 19 bases in the middle. CDR3 protein: CASSLGPLAGSSYEQYF. DNA for the CDR3: TGTGCCAGCAGCTTGGGGCCCCTCGCGGGGAGTTCCTACGAGCAGTACTTC.

This clonotype was observed a few times. The chain uses TRBV15 and TRBJ1-2; D perhaps matches TRBD1 (5 bases). The CDR3 covers 15 residues. The V end was cut by 3 bases, the J end by 5 bases, with 16 bases between. Germline values: CDR1 LNHNV, CDR2 YYDKDF (reference sequence). The CDR3 nucleotides are TGTGCCACCAGCAGCTACAGGACGGTACATTATGGCTACACCTTC. Protein: CATSSYRTVHYGYTF.

The rearrangement uses TRBV20-1 and TRBJ2-3; TRBD2 agrees at 10 bases. The CDR3 is made up of 16 amino acids. CDR1 and CDR2 (germline): DFQATT, SNEGSKA (reference sequence). V gave up 6 bases and J gave up 0 bases; unmatched junction bases: 9. The CDR3 here is CSAAHPLAGSTDTQYF. The CDR3 nucleotides read TGCAGTGCCGCCCACCCACTAGCGGGAAGCACAGATACGCAGTATTTT.

J is TRBJ2-7 and V is TRBV7-8; D is possibly TRBD2 (5 bases). The length of the CDR3 is 14 residues. Looked up from germline, CDR1 is SGHVS and CDR2 is FQNEAQ. Between the trimmed V and J ends, which lost 2 bases and 7 bases, there was a span of 15 bases. This CDR3 reads CASSLTTASKEQYF. DNA for the CDR3: TGTGCCAGCAGCTTAACGACGGCTAGCAAGGAGCAGTACTTC.

This chain connects TRBV20-1 to TRBJ2-2, with D perhaps TRBD1 or TRBD2 (5 bases each). The CDR3 length is 14 residues. Germline-derived CDR1 and CDR2 are DFQATT and SNEGSKA (reference sequence). Between the trimmed V and J ends, which lost 0 bases and 6 bases, there was a span of 11 bases. The CDR3 here is CSARDLRGPGELFF. CDR3 DNA sequence: TGCAGTGCTAGAGATCTACGGGGACCCGGGGAGCTGTTTTTT.

The chain has TRBV7-2 and TRBJ2-1; 8 bases agree with TRBD2. The CDR3 has 15 amino acids. Trimming at V came to 6 bases and at J to 6 bases, leaving 10 bases not matched to a gene. Germline CDR1 SGHTA, CDR2 FQGNSA. This CDR3 reads CASSAPGLGGNEQFF. DNA of the CDR3: TGTGCCAGCAGTGCGCCGGGACTAGGGGGCAATGAGCAGTTCTTC.

This chain links TRBV12-3 or TRBV12-4 with TRBJ1-1, with 12 bases identical to TRBD1. The V and J ends lost 11 bases and 5 bases, in that order; junction bases with no gene match: 6. CDR3 length: 13 residues. CDR3 protein: CAAGDRGLTEAFF. CDR3 in DNA: TGTGCCGCCGGGGACAGGGGGCTGACTGAAGCTTTCTTT.

This clonotype appeared a few times. The V and J genes are TRBV7-2 and TRBJ1-6, with 8 bases lining up with TRBD1. Unmatched junction bases numbered 4, after V lost 4 bases and J lost 5 bases. The CDR3 spans 15 residues. Germline V gene data show CDR1 as SGHTA and CDR2 as FQGNSA. Here the CDR3 reads CASSSGQANNSPLHF. CDR3 bases: TGTGCCAGCAGCTCGGGACAGGCTAATAATTCACCCCTCCACTTT.

The chain has TRBV20-1 and TRBJ1-2; no clear D. Trimming stripped 0 bases from V and 4 bases from J, with 6 bases between. CDR1 DFQATT and CDR2 SNEGSKA come from the germline V gene (reference sequence). The CDR3 is 12 amino acids. CDR3 DNA sequence: TGCAGTGCTAGAGATGAAGGCTATGGCTACACCTTC. Its translation: CSARDEGYGYTF.

The gene calls are TRBV6-1 and TRBJ2-7; 12 bases map to TRBD2. V shed 7 bases and J 0 bases; nucleotides not matched to a gene: 4. CDR3 length equals 15 residues. The V gene's germline CDR1 is MNHNS and CDR2 SASEGT. The chain's CDR3 is CASTLAGGLSYEQYF. In nucleotides, the CDR3 is TGTGCCAGCACCCTAGCGGGGGGGCTCTCCTACGAGCAGTACTTC.

The chain combines TRBV27 with TRBJ2-3; the D gene is possibly TRBD1 (5 bases). V was pared by 7 bases and J by 4 bases, with 18 bases between. Germline lookup yields CDR1 MNHEY and CDR2 SMNVEV (reference sequence). The CDR3 runs 15 residues. CDR3 bases: TGTGCCAGCAAACGCGCAGGGTCGGCGGCAGATACGCAGTATTTT. This sequence encodes CASKRAGSAADTQYF.

The chain is built from TRBV20-1 and TRBJ1-2; D remains unclear. Germline CDR1 reads DFQATT; CDR2 reads SNEGSKA (reference sequence). This CDR3 spans 13 amino acids. Trimming took off 0 bases at V and 8 bases at J, with 13 bases between the two ends. DNA for the CDR3: TGCAGTGCTAGAGATCGTCAGACGTGGGGCTACACCTTC. Its translation: CSARDRQTWGYTF.